Many counts were recorded for the clone carrying this T cell receptor beta chain. Its matching antigen is unknown. Trimming stripped 5 bases from V and 10 bases from J, with 16 bases between. In germline, CDR1 is SGHRS, CDR2 YFSETQ. The CDR3 length is 13 residues. According to the study, genomic DNA was the template for TCR beta VDJ and CDR3 profiling. TCRdb reprocessed the reads via MiXCR and lists one record per CDR3 protein. The data hold about 190,000 distinct CDR3 sequences, with 40% to 55% observed a single time. The data are from a study of CD8+CD57+ T cells in acquired aplastic anemia. Study context: Sorted CD4+ and CD8+ cells yielded roughly 3.4 ug of DNA on average.

Those patients picked for sequencing had displayed CD8+CD57+ cell expansion on flow cytometry. Severe acquired aplastic anemia was the diagnosis recorded for all patients. The study sampled blood from patients who had received no therapy. Study-wide findings and caveats: Shared by patients and controls, just under 30 CD8+ CDR3s were abundant in patients.

The V call is TRBV5-1, the J call TRBJ2-1, with a weak D call TRBD1 (5 bases). Specimen: sorted CD4+, CD8+, or CD8+CD57+ T cells (not recorded which) from PBMCs. The receptor's source is a human donor with aplastic anemia. CDR3 amino acids: CASSGGAQGEQFF. CDR3 coding DNA: TGCGCCAGCAGTGGTGGTGCTCAGGGAGAGCAGTTCTTC.